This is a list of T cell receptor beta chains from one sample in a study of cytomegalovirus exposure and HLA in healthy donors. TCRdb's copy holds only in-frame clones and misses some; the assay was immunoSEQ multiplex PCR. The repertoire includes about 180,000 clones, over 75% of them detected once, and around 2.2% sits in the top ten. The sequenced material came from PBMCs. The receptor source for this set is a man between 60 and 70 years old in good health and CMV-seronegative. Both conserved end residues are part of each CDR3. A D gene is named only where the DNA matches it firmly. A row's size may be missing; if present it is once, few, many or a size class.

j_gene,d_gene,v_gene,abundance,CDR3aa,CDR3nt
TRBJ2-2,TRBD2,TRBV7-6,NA,CASSLLSLAGALNTGELFF,TGTGCCAGCAGCTTATTGTCTCTAGCGGGGGCTCTGAACACCGGGGAGCTGTTTTTT
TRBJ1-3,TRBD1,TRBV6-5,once,CASRQGLGNTIYF,TGTGCCAGCAGACAGGGGCTCGGAAACACCATATATTTT
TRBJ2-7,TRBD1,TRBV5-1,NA,CASSTGQGWDEQYF,TGCGCCAGCAGCACAGGACAGGGATGGGACGAGCAGTACTTC
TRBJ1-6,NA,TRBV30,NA,CAWNGQNNSPLHF,TGTGCCTGGAACGGACAGAATAATTCACCCCTCCACTTT
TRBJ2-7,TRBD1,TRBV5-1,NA,CASSPRQGAYEQYF,TGCGCCAGCAGCCCAAGACAGGGGGCCTACGAGCAGTACTTC
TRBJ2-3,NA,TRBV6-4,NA,CANQSEPTSGQGSWDTQYF,NA
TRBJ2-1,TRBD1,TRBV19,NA,CASSPEQGTYNEQFF,TGTGCCAGTAGTCCCGAACAGGGGACCTACAATGAGCAGTTCTTC
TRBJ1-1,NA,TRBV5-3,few,CARSPRRRGREAFF,TGTGCCAGAAGCCCTCGGCGGCGGGGTAGAGAAGCTTTCTTT
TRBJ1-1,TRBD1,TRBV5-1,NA,CASSLMTGGGSEAFF,TGCGCCAGCAGTCTTATGACAGGGGGCGGGTCTGAAGCTTTCTTT
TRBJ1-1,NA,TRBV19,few,CASSVGEGTEAFF,TGTGCCAGTAGTGTGGGGGAGGGCACTGAAGCTTTCTTT
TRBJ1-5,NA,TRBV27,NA,CASSRPGVNQPQHF,TGTGCCAGCAGTCGCCCGGGAGTCAATCAGCCCCAGCATTTT
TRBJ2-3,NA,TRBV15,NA,CATSRFMGPDTQYF,TGTGCCACCAGCAGATTTATGGGGCCAGATACGCAGTATTTT
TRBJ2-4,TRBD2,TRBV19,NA,CASSILTSGSDIQYF,TGTGCCAGTAGTATTCTGACTAGCGGGAGCGACATTCAGTACTTC